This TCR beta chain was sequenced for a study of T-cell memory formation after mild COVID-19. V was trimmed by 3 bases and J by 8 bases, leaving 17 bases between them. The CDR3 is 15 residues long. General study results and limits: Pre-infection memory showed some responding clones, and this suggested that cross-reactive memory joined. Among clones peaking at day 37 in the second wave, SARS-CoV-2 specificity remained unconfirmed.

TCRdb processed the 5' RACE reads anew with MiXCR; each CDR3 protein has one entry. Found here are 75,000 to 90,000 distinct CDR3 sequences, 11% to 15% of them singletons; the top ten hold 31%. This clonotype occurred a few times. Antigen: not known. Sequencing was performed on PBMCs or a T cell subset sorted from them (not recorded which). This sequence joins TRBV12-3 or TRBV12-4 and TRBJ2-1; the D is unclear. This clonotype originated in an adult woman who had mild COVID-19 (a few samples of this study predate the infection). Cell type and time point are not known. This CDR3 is CASSLRFDGLDEQFF. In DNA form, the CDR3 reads TGTGCCAGCAGTTTGAGGTTCGATGGGCTGGATGAGCAGTTCTTC.